What follows is one T cell receptor beta chain and its context. Other DNA sequences from this sample encode an identical CDR3 as well. Method: immunoSEQ multiplex PCR; TCRdb's copy keeps in-frame clones and lacks some. The sample records 66,000 or so clones, about nine tenths being singletons. The entry originates in a study of OX40 agonist ivuxolimab in advanced cancers. Trimming took 2 bases from V and 7 from J; bases not matched to a gene: 1. CDR3 size: 13 residues. Germline V lookup: CDR1 SGHDT, CDR2 YYEEEE. The chain combines TRBV5-6 with TRBJ2-1; the match to TRBD1 covers 9 bases. Sequenced material: CD4+ or CD8+ T cells sorted from blood, taken in a trial of the OX40 agonist ivuxolimab. This TCR was sampled from an adult with an advanced solid tumor such as melanoma, head and neck, liver or kidney cancer. In DNA form, the CDR3 reads TGTGCCAGCAGCTTCGGACAGGGGAATGAGCAGTTCTTC. It translates to CASSFGQGNEQFF.